A single sample is the source of the 25 T cell receptor beta chains below, sequenced in a study of cytomegalovirus exposure and HLA in healthy donors. Use of 60 Vbeta and 13 Jbeta primers characterized the PCR. The table came from immunoSEQ multiplex PCR; TCRdb's copy has only in-frame clones and leaves some out. This sample has 130,000 to 150,000 clones, with around two thirds found just once. Sequenced material: PBMCs. All receptors come from a man between 18 and 35 years old in good health and CMV-seropositive.

CDR3 nucleotide sequence: TGTGCCAGTAGTTTCTTATCCGGGACTAGCGGGGGCAGCACAGATACGCAGTATTTT. Residues: CASSFLSGTSGGSTDTQYF. The chain has TRBV19 and TRBJ2-3; 14 positions match TRBD2. Germline V gene data show CDR1 as LNHDA and CDR2 as SQIVND (reference sequence). J was trimmed by 0 bases and V by 5 bases; bases with no gene match: 10. There are 19 residues in the CDR3.

This sequence joins TRBV4-1 and TRBJ2-7; 12 bases agree with TRBD2. V trimming: 4 bases; J trimming: 4 bases; junction bases outside the gene matches: 5. This CDR3 region has 15 residues. The germline V gene encodes CDR1 MGHRA and CDR2 YSYEKL. CDR3 loop: CASSRGTSGWYEQYF. CDR3 DNA: TGCGCCAGCAGCCGAGGGACTAGCGGGTGGTACGAGCAGTACTTC.

This chain joins TRBV29-1 and TRBJ2-3, with 10 bases matching TRBD2. V lost 7 bases and J lost 4; bases outside the gene matches: 14. CDR1 and CDR2 from the germline V gene are SQVTM and ANQGSEA. The CDR3 length is 16 residues. The DNA of the CDR3 is TGCAGCGGTAGTAAAACTAGCGGGGTTAACCCAGATACGCAGTATTTT. Translating it yields CSGSKTSGVNPDTQYF.

This CDR3 is CASSEMRQNEKLFF. CDR3 coding DNA: TGTGCCAGCAGTGAAATGAGACAAAATGAAAAACTGTTTTTT. V usage is TRBV2 and J usage is TRBJ1-4; D not certain. This CDR3 has 14 amino acids. The ends were cut back, 2 bases at V and 5 bases at J, with 9 bases in the middle. CDR1 SNHLY and CDR2 FYNNEI come from the germline V gene.

This chain connects TRBV5-4 to TRBJ2-7; 14 bases agree with TRBD2. The germline V gene encodes CDR1 SGHNT and CDR2 YYREEE (reference sequence). This CDR3 spans 15 amino acids. The junction had 6 bases not matched to a gene; V was cut back by 0 bases and J by 10 bases. The CDR3 sequence: CASSLGPGLAGGQYF. As DNA, the CDR3 is TGTGCCAGCAGCTTGGGCCCCGGACTAGCGGGGGGCCAGTACTTC.

This clone has only one observation. The genes are TRBV28 and TRBJ1-2; D is ambiguous. Germline V lookup: CDR1 MDHEN, CDR2 SYDVKM. V lost 10 bases and J 6 bases, leaving 21 bases between the germline ends. CDR3 length: 14 amino acids. The chain's CDR3 is CAIDLVGRNNGYTF. For the CDR3, the DNA is TGTGCCATCGACCTCGTGGGCAGGAATAATGGCTACACCTTC.

The gene calls are TRBV9 and TRBJ2-2; D remains unclear. The germline V and J ends were trimmed by 3 bases and 1 base, with 10 bases remaining between them. Per the germline V gene, CDR1 is SGDLS and CDR2 is YYNGEE. The CDR3 sequence is 15 residues long. The CDR3 sequence: CASSARLKNTGELFF. The CDR3 DNA reads as TGTGCCAGCAGCGCCAGACTCAAGAACACCGGGGAGCTGTTTTTT.

This clone was seen a single time. The chain carries TRBV7-3 and TRBJ1-1; 8 bases match TRBD1. The CDR3 consists of 12 residues. The V gene's germline CDR1 is SGHTA and CDR2 FQGTGA. V lost 4 bases and J lost 7; bases outside the gene matches: 2. CDR3 nucleotides: TGTGCCAGCAGCTCCGGACAGGGTGAAGCTTTCTTT. Translating it yields CASSSGQGEAFF.

The V call is TRBV5-4, the J call TRBJ2-7, with 8 bases aligning to TRBD2. Trimming took 4 bases from V and 0 from J; bases not matched to a gene: 3. Germline V lookup: CDR1 SGHNT, CDR2 YYREEE (reference sequence). CDR3 length: 14 amino acids. The CDR3 DNA reads TGTGCCAGCAGCCGGAGCGGGAGCTCCTACGAGCAGTACTTC. As protein: CASSRSGSSYEQYF.

The V gene is TRBV5-1, the J gene TRBJ2-1; a possible D gene is TRBD1 (6 bases). Germline CDR1 and CDR2: SGHRS and YFSETQ. V was shortened by 0 bases and J by 4 bases, with 20 bases between the two germline ends. CDR3 length: 18 amino acids. The CDR3 is CASSLVGQSSSFYNEQFF. Here the CDR3 DNA reads TGCGCCAGCAGCTTGGTCGGACAGAGTTCCTCTTTTTACAATGAGCAGTTCTTC.

The rearrangement joins TRBV4-1 to TRBJ1-5; 8 bases map to TRBD1. The CDR3 consists of 14 residues. Germline V gene data show CDR1 as MGHRA and CDR2 as YSYEKL. The V gene end was trimmed by 4 bases and the J gene end by 4 bases; junction bases not matched to a gene: 3. This CDR3 is CASSRRQGNQPQHF. Here the CDR3 DNA reads TGCGCCAGCAGCCGGAGACAGGGGAATCAGCCCCAGCATTTT.

The V and J genes are TRBV28 and TRBJ2-3; tentatively, D is TRBD2 (5 bases). The V end was cut by 7 bases, the J end by 2 bases, with 13 bases between. Germline V gene data show CDR1 as MDHEN and CDR2 as SYDVKM. The CDR3 contains 14 residues. This CDR3 reads CASIRAEPTDTQYF. CDR3 DNA: TGTGCCAGCATCAGAGCGGAACCCACAGATACGCAGTATTTT. Using reference TRBV28 and TRBJ2-3 for the parts outside the CDR3, the full variable domain is DVKVTQSSRYLVKRTGEKVFLECVQDMDHENMFWYRQDPGLGLRLIYFSYDVKMKEKGDIPEGYSVSREKKERFSLILESASTNQTSMYLCASIRAEPTDTQYFGPGTRLTVL.

The gene calls are TRBV27 and TRBJ2-7, with D tentatively TRBD1 (6 bases). Germline V lookup: CDR1 MNHEY, CDR2 SMNVEV (reference sequence). V was clipped by 4 bases and J by 2 bases, with 12 bases between them. CDR3 length: 14 residues. CDR3 sequence (DNA): TGTGCCAGCAGTTCCTTCAGGGGAACCTACGAGCAGTACTTC. This codes for CASSSFRGTYEQYF.

This clone has just one count. The V gene is TRBV28, the J gene TRBJ1-2; D ambiguous. CDR3 length: 13 residues. With 5 bases removed from V and 4 bases from J, the gap between germline ends came to 11 bases. The germline gives CDR1 MDHEN, CDR2 SYDVKM. Written as DNA, the CDR3 is TGTGCCAGCAGTCCCCGGAGCGGCTATGGCTACACCTTC. This encodes CASSPRSGYGYTF.

The V call is TRBV11-2, the J call TRBJ2-3; unclear D gene. Looked up from germline, CDR1 is SGHAT and CDR2 is FQNNGV. This CDR3 has 14 amino acids. V was shortened by 2 bases and J by 1 base, with 7 bases between the two germline ends. CDR3 sequence (DNA): TGTGCCAGCAGCTTACAGGTTGGCACAGATACGCAGTATTTT. Translation: CASSLQVGTDTQYF.

V and J are TRBV5-1 and TRBJ1-1, with D tentatively TRBD1 (6 bases). Per the germline V gene, CDR1 is SGHRS and CDR2 is YFSETQ. The CDR3 loop spans 15 amino acids. V shed 2 bases and J shed 5 bases, with 16 bases lying between them. CDR3 nucleotides: TGCGCCAGCAGCTTCTCTTCACCTCAGGGGACTGAAGCTTTCTTT. It is translated as CASSFSSPQGTEAFF.

The V call is TRBV9, the J call TRBJ1-6; a possible D gene is TRBD1 (5 bases). Germline-derived CDR1 and CDR2 are SGDLS and YYNGEE. Trimming removed 6 bases at V and 6 bases at J, with 16 bases between. The CDR3 spans 15 residues. CDR3: CASTDGVGLNSPLHF. Written as DNA, the CDR3 is TGTGCCAGCACCGACGGAGTGGGGCTTAATTCACCCCTCCACTTT.

V and J are TRBV10-1 and TRBJ2-7; TRBD1 agrees at 10 bases. CDR1 is WNHNN, CDR2 SYGVQD, per germline (reference sequence). Trimming removed 2 bases from V and 5 bases from J; junction bases left unmatched: 9. The CDR3 loop spans 16 amino acids. The CDR3 region has the DNA TGCGCCAGCAGTGAGACGGGACAGGGGTATCCTGACGAGCAGTACTTC. Its translation: CASSETGQGYPDEQYF.

This chain joins TRBV6-5 and TRBJ2-7; 7 bases are a match to TRBD1. CDR3 length equals 16 residues. V was pared by 0 bases and J by 4 bases, with 9 bases of the junction left unmatched. Germline CDR1 reads MNHEY; CDR2 reads SVGAGI. CDR3 region: CASSYSTGTQGYEQYF. The CDR3 DNA is TGTGCCAGCAGTTACTCGACCGGGACACAGGGGTACGAGCAGTACTTC.

The genes are TRBV5-4 and TRBJ2-7; D possibly corresponds to TRBD1 (6 bases). The CDR3 runs 13 residues. Looked up from germline, CDR1 is SGHNT and CDR2 is YYREEE (reference sequence). Between the trimmed V and J ends, which lost 4 bases and 3 bases, there was a span of 11 bases. The CDR3 DNA sequence: TGTGCCAGCAGCCTTGGGGACAACTACGAGCAGTACTTC. Its translation is CASSLGDNYEQYF.

CDR3 protein: CASSLTSGGSYNEQFF. The DNA of the CDR3 is TGTGCCAGCAGTTTAACCAGCGGGGGGTCCTACAATGAGCAGTTCTTC. The chain uses TRBV28 and TRBJ2-1; 9 bases are a match to TRBD2. The ends lost 2 bases at V and 1 base at J; junction bases unmatched: 3. The CDR3 is 16 residues long. Germline V CDR1 and CDR2: MDHEN, SYDVKM.

The chain has TRBV6-5 and TRBJ1-5, with D unclear. The ends were cut back, 5 bases at V and 7 bases at J, with 12 bases in the middle. Germline-derived CDR1 and CDR2 are MNHEY and SVGAGI. CDR3 length: 13 amino acids. CDR3 in DNA: TGTGCCAGCAGTGGAGGGTTCGGACAGCCCCAGCATTTT. Its translation: CASSGGFGQPQHF.

The genes are TRBV7-9 and TRBJ1-2; TRBD1 matches 8 bases. Germline CDR1 SEHNR, CDR2 FQNEAQ (reference sequence). This CDR3 spans 14 amino acids. V lost 3 bases to trimming and J lost 5 bases; unmatched junction nucleotides: 5. CDR3 loop: CASSLTGDLYGYTF. The CDR3 DNA sequence: TGTGCCAGCAGCTTGACAGGGGACTTGTATGGCTACACCTTC.

The chain recombines TRBV29-1 with TRBJ2-3; TRBD2 agrees at 9 bases. CDR1 is SQVTM, CDR2 ANQGSEA, per germline. V was clipped by 7 bases and J by 3 bases; unmatched bases: 14. The CDR3 runs to 16 residues. CDR3 nucleotides: TGCAGCGGCTCGGGCGAGCTAGCGGGGAGTACAGATACGCAGTATTTT. Its translation: CSGSGELAGSTDTQYF.

The chain links TRBV7-2 to TRBJ1-1; 8 bases align to TRBD1. The CDR3 runs to 14 residues. Germline assignment: CDR1 SGHTA and CDR2 FQGNSA. V shed 2 bases and J 4 bases; nucleotides not matched to a gene: 3. The CDR3 DNA sequence: TGTGCCAGCAGCTTAAAGACAGGGGCCACTGAAGCTTTCTTT. It encodes CASSLKTGATEAFF.